This T cell receptor beta chain was obtained from a study of cytomegalovirus exposure and HLA in healthy donors (dated by TCRdb to between 2016 and 2019). As for the study more broadly: An earlier analysis of approximately 600 of the donors reported 250 to 300 Gb of sequence data and 120 million or so unique TCR beta sequences from about 200 million T cells. A later genetic analysis took genome-wide SNP genotypes for 398 of the 666 donors and used that subset as a discovery cohort. Alongside the repertoire data, information on donor age, sex, ethnicity and CMV serostatus was compiled. All discovery cohort repertoires had been generated on a single sequencing platform. Four or five DR-DQ haplotypes were treated as single units for association and clustering because of strong linkage in the cohort. Rather than drawing on any new phenotypic data, the later analysis identified candidate immune exposures from TCR beta sequences and the way those sequences occurred across donors. Of the 300 to 500 genotyped donors, approximately 81% were placed in the genetic ancestry cluster associated with self-reported Caucasian donors. A separate validation cohort of 100 to 150 different subjects was used in addition to the approximately 640-subject first cohort. Both class I and class II loci were covered by HLA typing, at four-digit resolution. To predict cytomegalovirus infection status, the study brought together high-throughput TCR immunosequencing, statistical association of individual TCRs with disease status, and machine learning. About 300 gigabases of sequencing data and about 92 million unique TCR sequences made up an early release that covered fewer than 650 HLA-typed donors. A later analysis re-analyzed previously published TCR beta repertoires from roughly 600 donors and added high-resolution HLA genotyping to study TCR occurrence patterns. In an earlier analysis of 587 of the donors, high-throughput TCR beta sequencing was used to judge whether each TCR beta V gene segment behaved as functional or pseudogenic. The study profiled the T cell repertoires of 500 to 800 subjects by immunosequencing and related them to cytomegalovirus serostatus. The study aimed to test whether signatures of past pathogen exposure could be identified by cataloging public T cell receptors. Among 300 to 450 genotyped donors of the cohort, an average of about 240,000 unique TCR beta nucleotide sequences were sequenced per donor, 15% to 20% of them non-productive. Typing coverage differed by locus: A, B, C, DRB1 and DQB1 were typed in about 620-640 donors, DQA1 in about 500, DPA1 in roughly 590, and DPB1 in 472. What the work shows at the level of the full study, not this receptor alone: An earlier analysis of some 560 of the donors showed that most TCR beta V segments appeared in productive rearrangements either about 87% or about 30% of the time, which broadly matched IMGT annotations. The cohort was sequenced for TCR beta chains only, and without alpha or paired-chain data the features that could be detected were limited. Roughly uniform sequencing depth across donors was assumed in presence/absence analyses, although this assumption may not hold. In a later analysis, several top co-occurrence clusters were reported to appear linked to parvovirus B19, influenza, CMV and Epstein-Barr virus. Because HLA typing was missing for some donors at each locus, association tests included only the typed subset. CMV serostatus was the only immune exposure information available for the cohort. The authors suggested that the approach could potentially be generalized to other disease states and immunological phenotypes. A further reported finding was that TCR beta sequences accurately predicted the HLA-A and HLA-B alleles for most subjects in the first cohort. An association between a missense DCLRE1C variant and V-gene and J-gene trimming of TCR beta chains was found in a later genetic analysis and replicated in an independent cohort. While some public TCRs were present in many individuals, most TCR sequences turned up only very rarely across donors. A few of the identified cytomegalovirus-associated TCR beta chains were confirmed in vitro to be specific for cytomegalovirus antigens. When HLA alleles, especially DR and DQ, strongly co-occurred, attributing TCR associations to individual alleles was difficult. The study gave a list of some 150 TCR beta chains associated with cytomegalovirus. A cluster of highly shared sequence variants was judged likely to represent a technical artifact of the sequencing pipeline. A later analysis found that HLA-associated TCR beta chains were more clonally expanded and had lower generation probabilities than equally common non-associated chains. Because counts were too low, seventeen rarely observed V segments, including chromosome 9 orphons, were excluded from the earlier analysis of fewer than 650 of the donors. Correlated functional status among segregating V segments might reflect linkage disequilibrium, but an unknown experimental factor could not be ruled out. The classifier was reported to diagnose cytomegalovirus status with high specificity and sensitivity in both the original cohort and the validation cohort. In a later genetic analysis, fewer N-insertions in productive TCRs were reported among donors in an Asian-associated ancestry cluster than the roughly 640-donor mean. A later analysis found that TCR association rates varied across HLA loci, with DRB1 alleles showing the most associated TCRs and HLA-C alleles the fewest. A later analysis found that most CMV-associated TCR beta chains appeared HLA-restricted, with HLA associations seemingly driven largely by CMV exposure. Specific HLA alleles were associated with over 15,000 TCR beta sequences at a false discovery rate of 0.05 in a later analysis. Because the 87-base-pair reads could not distinguish some IMGT-functional V segments, including TRBV6-2 and TRBV6-3, those segments were excluded.

Libraries were prepared through the immunoSEQ multiplex PCR assay. A mixture of 60 forward primers for TCR Vbeta segments and 13 reverse primers for TCR Jbeta segments was used in the multiplex PCR. Amplification of the CDR3 region of rearranged TCR beta genes was performed with a multiplex PCR assay on genomic DNA. The Illumina HiSeq System was used to sequence the amplified TCR beta libraries as 87-base-pair reads. The source study handled its data this way. Across the 700 or so repertoires, a later analysis counted some 81 million unique TCR beta chains, roughly 11 million of which were shared by at least two donors. To remove PCR and sequencing errors, raw reads were error-corrected and collapsed into unique sequences using a nearest-neighbor algorithm that merged closely related sequences. CDR3 sequences were aligned to IMGT reference sequences to assign V, D and J gene segments. For a sequence to be retained, at least a six-nucleotide match to both a V gene segment and a J gene segment was required. Rearrangements were classified as productive when the CDR3 lacked stop codons and remained in frame with V and J, and all other rearrangements were classified as non-productive. CDR3 was defined according to IMGT convention as the region running from the second conserved V-encoded cysteine to the conserved J-encoded phenylalanine. In an earlier analysis of roughly 580 of the donors, sequences lacking an unambiguous match to a single V gene segment were excluded. In an earlier analysis of 500 to 750 of the donors, V segments were called functional above 56.7% productive rearrangements and were called segregating when the between-donor standard deviation exceeded 5%. To diagnose cytomegalovirus status from the catalog of TCR beta chain sequences, a statistical classification framework was built. In a later analysis, TCR nucleotide sequences were compared against IMGT/GENE-DB human TR gene sequences so that V and J genes could be assigned. In a later analysis, CDR3 sequences and most-parsimonious VDJ recombination scenarios were assigned using the TCRdist pipeline. In a later analysis, every TCR beta chain was defined by the combination of its CDR3 amino acid sequence and its V-gene family, and reads without a unique V-gene family were dropped. To address suspected cross-contamination and a sequencing artifact, a later analysis removed 592 highly shared, low-generation-probability nucleotide sequences. A later analysis calculated a clonal expansion index for each public chain from normalized within-repertoire ranks of inferred template counts. In a later analysis, generation probabilities were computed with a VDJ recombination model fitted to out-of-frame rearrangements, and the resulting probabilities were checked against IGoR. Hypergeometric tests were used in a later analysis to score TCR-TCR, TCR-HLA and TCR-CMV co-occurrence, with a repertoire-size bias correction applied to the TCR pairs. A later analysis estimated false discovery rates by permuting HLA or CMV assignments 20 times. In a later analysis, co-occurring TCRs were grouped using DBSCAN, and TCRdist sequence similarity was added for clustering within HLA-allele-positive subsets. For co-occurrence clustering, repertoires with fewer than 30,000 or more than 120,000 public chains were excluded, along with four to six repertoires with anomalous nucleotide sharing. Imported from immuneACCESS, the table was reduced by TCRdb to in-frame sequences with V and J called. These copies leave out some clones; in studies compared against another copy, an unresolved V gene accounts for under half, and the cause of the remainder is not known. That table gives V, J and clone size, and the DNA gave D and trimming. The sample contains about 260,000 clones, roughly four fifths of them found a single time. The ten largest clones add up to roughly 2% of the sample.

In the case of this clone: Its cognate antigen has yet to be identified. The input lacks base qualities; no much larger clone sits a single base away.

The cohort was made up of 666 healthy bone marrow donors. At the time of sampling, every cohort member was nominally healthy, though immune exposures that went unrecorded were likely present. The donor was CMV seropositive and was included in the group of almost 300 seropositive cohort members. A peripheral blood sample was collected from each donor, and TCR beta sequencing was performed on peripheral blood mononuclear cells. Genomic DNA was extracted from the blood cell samples with the Qiagen DNeasy Blood Extraction Kit. The V end gives up 6 bases and the J end 14 bases, leaving 8 bases in the junction not matched to a gene. Via the germline V gene, CDR1 is MDHEN and CDR2 SYDVKM. The CDR3 measures 12 amino acids from cysteine to phenylalanine. Only the CDR3 part of the read is kept: 36 bases, read in frame from the first base.

The sequence came from a woman between 40 and 55 years old in good health and CMV-seropositive. The sample comprised PBMCs. In this chain, TRBV28 is recombined with TRBJ2-1, with 9 bases matching TRBD1. CDR3 sequence: CASSPGTGSEFF. The sequenced DNA is TGTGCCAGCAGCCCCGGGACAGGGTCGGAGTTCTTC.